The 30 T cell receptor beta chains given below trace back to one sample, sequenced in a study of blood T cell repertoires in COVID-19 (TCRdb year 2020). Library method: the immunoSEQ multiplex PCR assay. The table was pulled from immuneACCESS by TCRdb, which kept in-frame rearrangements only. Such tables lose some clones; where checked, under half of the loss comes from unresolved V genes, and the rest has no known cause. In all, the sample holds under 80,000 clones, and around 80% of those were seen once. Over 7.5% of the sample is held by the ten biggest clonotypes. Sequenced input: peripheral blood. Receptors originate from a human donor in a cohort sampled during active COVID-19.

The chain recombines TRBV3-1 (or the pseudogene TRBV3-2) with TRBJ1-2; 8 nucleotides line up with TRBD1. Looked up from germline, CDR1 is LGHDT and CDR2 is YNNKEL (reference sequence). After removal of 1 base from V and 4 bases from J, the junction contained 11 bases not matched to a gene. This CDR3 contains 17 residues. As DNA, the CDR3 is TGTGCCAGCAGCCAAGGGGGAGGCCCAGGGGGCTGCTATGGCTACACCTTC. Its protein product is CASSQGGGPGGCYGYTF.

This sequence joins TRBV28 and TRBJ2-7, with TRBD2 as a possible D gene (5 bases). Trimming took off 7 bases at V and 2 bases at J, with 12 bases between the two ends. Germline V lookup: CDR1 MDHEN, CDR2 SYDVKM. This CDR3 comprises 13 residues. The CDR3: CASKSGITYEQYF. CDR3 nucleotides: TGTGCCAGCAAGTCGGGAATAACCTACGAGCAGTACTTC.

This chain uses TRBV7-2 with TRBJ1-4; the D gene is possibly TRBD1 (6 bases). Germline CDR1 and CDR2: SGHTA and FQGNSA. CDR3 length: 14 residues. With 5 bases removed from V and 7 bases from J, the gap between germline ends came to 14 bases. The CDR3 region has the DNA TGTGCCAGCAGCCAAACAGGGCGAGGTGAAAAACTGTTTTTT. Translating gives CASSQTGRGEKLFF.

This clone was detected only a few times. The chain combines TRBV28 with TRBJ1-4; D is possibly TRBD1 (6 bases). Trimming left V 5 bases short and J 4 bases short, with 14 bases between. The CDR3 runs 15 residues. Per germline, CDR1 MDHEN and CDR2 SYDVKM. The CDR3 spells CASSPTGRGNEKLFF. The CDR3, as DNA: TGTGCCAGCAGTCCCACGGGCAGGGGTAATGAAAAACTGTTTTTT. The full variable domain, rest sourced from reference TRBV28 and TRBJ1-4, is DVKVTQSSRYLVKRTGEKVFLECVQDMDHENMFWYRQDPGLGLRLIYFSYDVKMKEKGDIPEGYSVSREKKERFSLILESASTNQTSMYLCASSPTGRGNEKLFFGSGTQLSVL.

The chain uses TRBV5-1 and TRBJ2-1; 7 bases fit TRBD1. This CDR3 has 14 amino acids. From germline, CDR1 is SGHRS and CDR2 YFSETQ. V trimming: 2 bases; J trimming: 9 bases; junction bases outside the gene matches: 8. CDR3 bases: TGCGCCAGCAGCTTAGGGGGCGGTTTTTCTGAGCAGTTCTTC. It translates to CASSLGGGFSEQFF.

The V and J genes are TRBV27 and TRBJ2-3, with D perhaps matching TRBD1 (7 bases). The germline V gene encodes CDR1 MNHEY and CDR2 SMNVEV (reference sequence). V was cut by 3 bases and J by 7 bases, with 14 bases left in between. The CDR3 contains 14 residues. The CDR3 nucleotides read TGTGCCAGCAGTTTCTCAGGGGGGCGAAATACGCAGTATTTT. This encodes CASSFSGGRNTQYF.

J is TRBJ2-4 and V is TRBV7-6, with 8 bases lining up with TRBD1. V was pared by 4 bases and J by 0 bases, with 5 bases of the junction left unmatched. Germline assignment: CDR1 SGHVS and CDR2 FNYEAQ. CDR3 size: 16 residues. The CDR3 loop reads CASSSGQGLAKNIQYF. CDR3 nucleotide sequence: TGTGCCAGCAGCTCCGGACAGGGCCTAGCCAAAAACATTCAGTACTTC.

This chain connects TRBV2 to TRBJ2-1, with TRBD1 matching 8 bases. The germline V gene has CDR1 SNHLY and CDR2 FYNNEI. This CDR3 is built from 14 residues. J gave up 8 bases and V 7 bases, and 10 bases lay outside the gene matches. The CDR3 spells CASKDRTGLYEQFF. CDR3 bases: TGTGCCAGCAAGGACAGGACAGGGCTGTATGAGCAGTTCTTC.

The chain employs TRBV7-2 and TRBJ2-1, with 14 bases lining up with TRBD2. Germline V gene sequence: CDR1 SGHTA, CDR2 FQGNSA. V gave up 5 bases and J gave up 7 bases; unmatched junction bases: 7. The CDR3 length is 16 residues. CDR3 loop: CASSAEGTSGSNEQFF. CDR3 nucleotides: TGTGCCAGCAGCGCAGAGGGGACTAGCGGGAGTAATGAGCAGTTCTTC.

The chain joins TRBV9 to TRBJ2-1; D perhaps matches TRBD2 (5 bases). This CDR3 spans 16 amino acids. Germline CDR1 reads SGDLS; CDR2 reads YYNGEE. Deletions cut 0 bases from V and 4 bases from J, with 14 bases between. The CDR3 spells CASSVDVRAEYNEQFF. CDR3 in DNA: TGTGCCAGCAGCGTAGATGTAAGAGCGGAGTACAATGAGCAGTTCTTC.

The V and J genes are TRBV6-5 and TRBJ2-1, with D possibly TRBD1 on 5 matching bases. The CDR3 is 12 residues long. Trimming left V 7 bases short and J 9 bases short, with 13 bases between. Germline loops: CDR1 MNHEY, CDR2 SVGAGI. CDR3 nucleotides: TGTGCCAGCACACCCGGACATTCTGAGCAGTTCTTC. Encoded protein: CASTPGHSEQFF.

V gene TRBV9 combines with J gene TRBJ1-4, with TRBD1 identical over 9 bases. V gave up 3 bases and J gave up 5 bases; unmatched junction bases: 8. The CDR3 length is 16 residues. Germline lookup yields CDR1 SGDLS and CDR2 YYNGEE. The CDR3 reads CASSARQGDVNEKLFF. CDR3 in DNA: TGTGCCAGCAGCGCACGACAGGGGGATGTAAATGAAAAACTGTTTTTT.

The rearrangement uses TRBV4-3 and TRBJ2-3; D is ambiguous. The CDR3 contains 15 residues. Between the trimmed V and J ends, which lost 8 bases and 5 bases, there was a span of 20 bases. The germline gives CDR1 LGHNA, CDR2 YSLEER. The CDR3 DNA reads TGCGCCAGCCGACCGCAAATGTCCGGCGGAGATACGCAGTATTTT. Its translation is CASRPQMSGGDTQYF.

This chain links TRBV7-2 with TRBJ2-1; 7 positions match TRBD2. The length of the CDR3 is 14 residues. The germline V gene has CDR1 SGHTA and CDR2 FQGNSA. Trimming cost V 1 base and J 8 bases; bases outside gene matches: 5. The CDR3 nucleotides read TGTGCCAGCAGCTTAGATGGGAGGGGATATGAGCAGTTCTTC. Translating gives CASSLDGRGYEQFF.

The chain combines TRBV19 with TRBJ2-1; TRBD1 aligns across 8 bases. V was clipped by 4 bases and J by 5 bases; unmatched bases: 4. The CDR3 contains 14 residues. Germline-derived CDR1 and CDR2 are LNHDA and SQIVND (reference sequence). The CDR3 coding sequence is TGTGCCAGTAGTAGAAGACAGGGGAACAATGAGCAGTTCTTC. Amino acid sequence: CASSRRQGNNEQFF.

This chain links TRBV18 with TRBJ2-5; 7 positions match TRBD1. From germline, CDR1 is KGHSH and CDR2 LQKENI. The CDR3 consists of 15 residues. The V and J ends lost 3 bases and 5 bases, in that order; junction bases with no gene match: 9. The CDR3: CASSPRTGKGETQYF. The CDR3 coding sequence is TGTGCCAGCTCACCGCGGACAGGCAAAGGGGAGACCCAGTACTTC.

At least ten counts were recorded for this clone. This chain joins TRBV27 and TRBJ1-1; maybe TRBD1 (6 bases). Trimming took off 2 bases at V and 4 bases at J, with 14 bases between the two ends. Germline-derived CDR1 and CDR2 are MNHEY and SMNVEV (reference sequence). The CDR3 covers 15 residues. CDR3 residues: CASSLNGGYSTEAFF. CDR3 nucleotide sequence: TGTGCCAGCAGTTTAAATGGGGGCTACAGCACTGAAGCTTTCTTT.

The V gene is TRBV7-9, the J gene TRBJ1-5; D is possibly TRBD1 (5 bases). Germline CDR1 SEHNR, CDR2 FQNEAQ (reference sequence). This CDR3 region has 15 residues. V was shortened by 5 bases and J by 0 bases, with 11 bases between the two germline ends. CDR3: CASSRDGSSNQPQHF. CDR3 bases: TGTGCCAGCAGCAGGGACGGTTCTAGCAATCAGCCCCAGCATTTT.

The chain's CDR3 is CASSQAWAGTEGYTF. DNA of the CDR3: TGTGCCAGCAGCCAAGCTTGGGCGGGGACAGAAGGCTACACCTTC. J is TRBJ1-2 and V is TRBV4-2; 7 bases are a match to TRBD1. V was pared by 1 base and J by 8 bases, with 10 bases of the junction left unmatched. The CDR3 extends over 15 amino acids. Per the germline V gene, CDR1 is LGHNA and CDR2 is YNFKEQ.

The chain recombines TRBV5-4 with TRBJ2-7; TRBD1 is a possible D gene (6 bases). V dropped 4 bases and J dropped 2 bases, with 10 bases sitting between them. CDR3 length: 13 residues. CDR1 and CDR2 from the germline V gene are SGHNT and YYREEE (reference sequence). CDR3 DNA: TGTGCCAGCAGCCTTCCAGGGGCCTACGAGCAGTACTTC. Protein sequence: CASSLPGAYEQYF.

V is TRBV7-9 and J is TRBJ1-5; D is possibly TRBD1 (6 bases). CDR1 is SEHNR and CDR2 is FQNEAQ in the germline V gene (reference sequence). The length of the CDR3 is 14 residues. V lost 1 base, J lost 4 bases, and 8 bases lay in between. In DNA form, the CDR3 reads TGTGCCAGCAGCTTAGGTGGGACAAATCAGCCCCAGCATTTT. It encodes CASSLGGTNQPQHF.

This clone was seen a few times. The V call is TRBV14, the J call TRBJ2-2, with a tentative D call TRBD1 (5 bases). Germline V gene data show CDR1 as SGHDN and CDR2 as FVKESK. CDR3 size: 16 residues. The V end was cut by 2 bases, the J end by 7 bases, with 17 bases between. The CDR3, as DNA: TGTGCCAGCAGCCAAATCGCAGGGAAGTTGGGCGGGGAGCTGTTTTTT. This encodes CASSQIAGKLGGELFF.

The chain carries TRBV7-2 and TRBJ2-6, with D maybe TRBD2 (6 bases). The CDR3 runs 16 residues. Between the trimmed V and J ends, which lost 1 base and 1 base, there was a span of 8 bases. CDR1 is SGHTA, CDR2 FQGNSA, per germline. CDR3 sequence reads: CASSLVRGSGANVLTF. Here the CDR3 DNA reads TGTGCCAGCAGCTTAGTTCGGGGGTCTGGGGCCAACGTCCTGACTTTC.

The rearrangement uses TRBV15 and TRBJ2-1; TRBD2 aligns across 8 bases. Germline values: CDR1 LNHNV, CDR2 YYDKDF (reference sequence). Trimming removed 5 bases from V and 6 bases from J; junction bases left unmatched: 9. The CDR3 is 15 amino acids. The CDR3 bases are TGTGCCACCAGCCGCGACAGACGGGGGGGCAATGAGCAGTTCTTC. It encodes CATSRDRRGGNEQFF. The entire variable domain, with the rest obtained from reference TRBV15 and TRBJ2-1, is as follows: DAMVIQNPRYQVTQFGKPVTLSCSQTLNHNVMYWYQQKSSQAPKLLFHYYDKDFNNEADTPDNFQSRRPNTSFCFLDIRSPGLGDTAMYLCATSRDRRGGNEQFFGPGTRLTVL.

This chain links TRBV20-1 with TRBJ2-7; D is undetermined. Trimming took off 3 bases at V and 4 bases at J, with 10 bases between the two ends. CDR1 and CDR2 (germline): DFQATT, SNEGSKA (reference sequence). CDR3 length: 12 amino acids. As DNA, the CDR3 is TGCAGTGCTAGTCACACCAGATACGAGCAGTACTTC. Its translation: CSASHTRYEQYF.

V gene TRBV30 combines with J gene TRBJ1-6; TRBD1 matches at 8 bases. The CDR3 totals 16 residues. Germline V lookup: CDR1 GTSNPN, CDR2 SVGIG (reference sequence). V lost 3 bases and J lost 9; bases outside the gene matches: 13. The CDR3 DNA reads as TGTGCCTGGAGAGCTGCATGGGGCAGGGGGCGTTCACCCCTCCACTTT. Encoded protein: CAWRAAWGRGRSPLHF.

This rearrangement joins TRBV5-1 to TRBJ2-7, with TRBD2 matching 9 bases. The germline CDR1 and CDR2 sequences are SGHRS and YFSETQ. This CDR3 has 14 amino acids. V trimming: 3 bases; J trimming: 5 bases; junction bases outside the gene matches: 6. CDR3 bases: TGCGCCAGCAGCTCCAGCGGGAGGATAGACGAGCAGTACTTC. Translation: CASSSSGRIDEQYF.

The chain employs TRBV15 and TRBJ2-1; TRBD2 agrees at 8 bases. The CDR3 consists of 19 residues. Germline loops: CDR1 LNHNV, CDR2 YYDKDF (reference sequence). V lost 0 bases, J lost 5 bases, and 15 bases stayed unmatched. As DNA, the CDR3 is TGTGCCACCAGCAGAGATCCCACGTCGATAGCGGGGCTCGACAATGAGCAGTTCTTC. It yields the protein CATSRDPTSIAGLDNEQFF. Combining the CDR3 with reference TRBV15 and TRBJ2-1 gives the whole variable domain DAMVIQNPRYQVTQFGKPVTLSCSQTLNHNVMYWYQQKSSQAPKLLFHYYDKDFNNEADTPDNFQSRRPNTSFCFLDIRSPGLGDTAMYLCATSRDPTSIAGLDNEQFFGPGTRLTVL.

This chain connects TRBV7-2 to TRBJ1-2, with TRBD1 identical over 7 bases. Germline V lookup: CDR1 SGHTA, CDR2 FQGNSA. CDR3 size: 12 residues. Germline trimming cut 6 bases from V and 9 bases from J; bases unmatched to any gene: 7. Here the CDR3 reads CASRGGLVSYTF. The CDR3 region has the DNA TGTGCCAGCAGAGGGGGCCTAGTTAGCTACACCTTC.

V and J are TRBV7-9 and TRBJ2-5; TRBD1 matches 7 bases. CDR1 SEHNR and CDR2 FQNEAQ come from the germline V gene (reference sequence). Unmatched junction bases numbered 6, after V lost 5 bases and J lost 6 bases. The CDR3 spans 13 residues. CDR3 sequence reads: CASSEIQGQTQYF. CDR3 DNA: TGTGCCAGCAGCGAGATACAGGGGCAGACCCAGTACTTC.